One sample yielded the 31 T cell receptor beta chains listed below, sequenced in a study of blood T cell repertoires in COVID-19. Produced via immunoSEQ multiplex PCR; TCRdb's table is partial and in-frame only. The sample lists 30,000 to 40,000 clones, approximately 86% seen once, with less than 2% in the top ten. Sequenced material: peripheral blood. The origin of the receptors is a man aged 45-65 years with active or convalescent COVID-19.

The chain has TRBV7-2 and TRBJ2-5; D is possibly TRBD2 (5 bases). Trimming pared 11 bases from V and 2 bases from J, leaving 15 bases between. This CDR3 contains 13 residues. CDR1 is SGHTA and CDR2 is FQGNSA in the germline V gene. CDR3 sequence (DNA): TGTGCCTCCCGGGGAAAAGTTCAAGAGACCCAGTACTTC. It codes for CASRGKVQETQYF. Combining the CDR3 with reference TRBV7-2 and TRBJ2-5 gives the whole variable domain GAGVSQSPSNKVTEKGKDVELRCDPISGHTALYWYRQSLGQGLEFLIYFQGNSAPDKSGLPSDRFSAERTGGSVSTLTIQRTQQEDSAVYLCASRGKVQETQYFGPGTRLLVL.

The V and J genes are TRBV5-5 and TRBJ2-2; D remains unclear. Germline V gene lookup returns CDR1 SGHKS and CDR2 YYEKEE (reference sequence). This CDR3 has 16 residues. Trimming took 0 bases from V and 3 from J, leaving 12 bases between them. The CDR3 is CASSLEGGSYTGELFF. The DNA of the CDR3 is TGTGCCAGCAGCTTGGAAGGCGGCAGCTACACCGGGGAGCTGTTTTTT.

The chain couples TRBV6-5 to TRBJ1-4; D may be TRBD1 (6 bases). CDR1 is MNHEY, CDR2 SVGAGI, per germline. The CDR3 extends over 12 amino acids. V shed 6 bases and J shed 8 bases, with 10 bases lying between them. CDR3: CASSGRGEKLFF. The DNA for the CDR3 is TGTGCCAGCAGCGGTAGGGGGGAAAAACTGTTTTTT.

The chain recombines TRBV27 with TRBJ2-3; 7 bases map to TRBD1. After removal of 0 bases from V and 8 bases from J, the junction contained 2 bases not matched to a gene. Germline V gene data show CDR1 as MNHEY and CDR2 as SMNVEV (reference sequence). This CDR3 comprises 13 residues. The CDR3 bases are TGTGCCAGCAGTTTATCACGGGACAGTACGCAGTATTTT. Translating gives CASSLSRDSTQYF.

This rearrangement joins TRBV7-2 to TRBJ1-1; no firm D call. CDR1 SGHTA and CDR2 FQGNSA come from the germline V gene. The CDR3 totals 16 residues. V was trimmed by 1 base and J by 0 bases, leaving 12 bases between them. Here the CDR3 DNA reads TGTGCCAGCAGCTTAGGCCTCCGGACTCTGAACACTGAAGCTTTCTTT. Its translation is CASSLGLRTLNTEAFF.

V is TRBV9 and J is TRBJ2-5, with 10 bases matching TRBD2. The germline V gene encodes CDR1 SGDLS and CDR2 YYNGEE. The trim removed 4 bases at V and 4 bases at J, leaving 10 bases unmatched. The CDR3 covers 16 residues. As DNA, the CDR3 is TGTGCCAGCAGCCCCGGTCTAGCGGGAGATGCAGAGACCCAGTACTTC. Residues: CASSPGLAGDAETQYF. Combining the CDR3 with reference TRBV9 and TRBJ2-5 gives the whole variable domain DSGVTQTPKHLITATGQRVTLRCSPRSGDLSVYWYQQSLDQGLQFLIQYYNGEERAKGNILERFSAQQFPDLHSELNLSSLELGDSALYFCASSPGLAGDAETQYFGPGTRLLVL.

This clone turned up a few times. This chain uses TRBV2 with TRBJ2-1, with 9 bases matching TRBD2. Unmatched junction bases numbered 3, after V lost 5 bases and J lost 1 base. This CDR3 contains 15 residues. Germline V CDR1 and CDR2: SNHLY, FYNNEI. CDR3 amino acids: CASSSTSGSYNEQFF. DNA for the CDR3: TGTGCCAGCAGTTCGACTAGCGGATCCTACAATGAGCAGTTCTTC.

The rearrangement uses TRBV13 and TRBJ1-2; 9 bases map to TRBD1. CDR3 size: 13 residues. Trimming removed 5 bases from V and 8 bases from J; junction bases left unmatched: 6. Germline loops: CDR1 PRHDT, CDR2 FYEKMQ (reference sequence). In DNA form, the CDR3 reads TGTGCCAGCAGCCACCGGACAGGGGTCGGCTACACCTTC. It specifies CASSHRTGVGYTF.

The chain recombines TRBV28 with TRBJ2-7; D may be TRBD2 (5 bases). The ends were cut back, 9 bases at V and 0 bases at J, with 12 bases in the middle. There are 13 residues in the CDR3. Per germline, CDR1 MDHEN and CDR2 SYDVKM. The CDR3 nucleotides are TGTGCCAGTGAAGTAGCGAGCTCCTACGAGCAGTACTTC. Its translation: CASEVASSYEQYF.

CDR3 amino acids: CASSLGLAPREQYF. CDR3 coding DNA: TGTGCCAGCAGCTTAGGTTTGGCCCCCAGGGAGCAGTACTTC. This chain uses TRBV11-2 with TRBJ2-7; D remains unclear. The ends were cut back, 1 base at V and 7 bases at J, with 14 bases in the middle. Germline V gene data show CDR1 as SGHAT and CDR2 as FQNNGV. The CDR3 length is 14 residues.

CDR3 region: CATAPLAGGLDTQYF. The CDR3 region has the DNA TGTGCCACCGCTCCCCTAGCGGGAGGGTTAGATACGCAGTATTTT. The rearrangement joins TRBV19 to TRBJ2-3, with 12 positions matching TRBD2. With V trimmed by 10 bases and J by 5 bases, 10 bases remained unmatched. The CDR3 extends over 15 amino acids. Germline V gene sequence: CDR1 LNHDA, CDR2 SQIVND (reference sequence).

V and J are TRBV5-1 and TRBJ2-2; no firm D call. Germline CDR1 and CDR2: SGHRS and YFSETQ. V lost 0 bases, J lost 6 bases, and 6 bases lay in between. The CDR3 runs 13 residues. The CDR3 region is CASSLAAAGELFF. The CDR3 DNA reads as TGCGCCAGCAGCTTGGCCGCAGCCGGGGAGCTGTTTTTT.

V usage is TRBV27 and J usage is TRBJ1-4; 12 nucleotides match TRBD1. Germline V gene lookup returns CDR1 MNHEY and CDR2 SMNVEV (reference sequence). This CDR3 has 18 residues. V lost 4 bases and J lost 4; bases outside the gene matches: 10. CDR3 nucleotide sequence: TGTGCCAGCAGTTCCCCTGGGACAGGGGGCGGGTTTAATGAAAAACTGTTTTTT. It codes for CASSSPGTGGGFNEKLFF.

This clone has only one observation. CDR3 DNA sequence: TGTGCCAGTAGTATAGTGGGGGCAGGGCAGCCCCAGCATTTT. Its protein product is CASSIVGAGQPQHF. The chain combines TRBV19 with TRBJ1-5, with a tentative D call TRBD1 (6 bases). The CDR3 is 14 residues long. V shed 1 base and J shed 7 bases, with 11 bases lying between them. Germline values: CDR1 LNHDA, CDR2 SQIVND (reference sequence).

V usage is TRBV13 and J usage is TRBJ2-1, with D possibly matching TRBD2 (6 bases). CDR1 and CDR2 from the germline V gene are PRHDT and FYEKMQ (reference sequence). This CDR3 contains 16 residues. V lost 4 bases to trimming and J lost 5 bases, with 18 bases between them. The CDR3 DNA reads TGTGCCAGCAGCTCCCAAGGTGGGAGGCAGAACAATGAGCAGTTCTTC. Translation gives CASSSQGGRQNNEQFF.

The chain employs TRBV18 and TRBJ2-7, with 11 bases matching TRBD1. The germline CDR1 and CDR2 sequences are KGHSH and LQKENI. The V gene end was trimmed by 3 bases and the J gene end by 6 bases; junction bases not matched to a gene: 1. The CDR3 is made up of 13 amino acids. CDR3: CASSPGTGGEQYF. As DNA, the CDR3 is TGTGCCAGCTCACCGGGGACAGGGGGCGAGCAGTACTTC. The entire variable domain, with the rest obtained from reference TRBV18 and TRBJ2-7, is as follows: NAGVMQNPRHLVRRRGQEARLRCSPMKGHSHVYWYRQLPEEGLKFMVYLQKENIIDESGMPKERFSAEFPKEGPSILRIQQVVRGDSAAYFCASSPGTGGEQYFGPGTRLTVT.

The chain combines TRBV27 with TRBJ2-3; 9 nucleotides match TRBD2. Germline trimming cut 6 bases from V and 4 bases from J; bases unmatched to any gene: 11. The germline V gene encodes CDR1 MNHEY and CDR2 SMNVEV (reference sequence). This CDR3 spans 16 amino acids. The CDR3 DNA sequence: TGTGCCAGCAGCTCCGTGGGTAGCGGGAGATCAGATACGCAGTATTTT. Translation: CASSSVGSGRSDTQYF.

CDR3 in DNA: TGTGCACCCCGGTCGTACGAGCAGTACTTC. It is translated as CAPRSYEQYF. The chain couples TRBV12-2 to TRBJ2-7; the table's TRBD2 call for D was not verified on the DNA. TRBV12-2 constitutes a pseudogene. The length of the CDR3 is 10 residues.

This chain links TRBV9 with TRBJ1-2; D may be TRBD1 (6 bases). CDR3 length: 16 amino acids. Per germline, CDR1 SGDLS and CDR2 YYNGEE. V shed 1 base and J shed 1 base, with 14 bases lying between them. The CDR3 coding sequence is TGTGCCAGCAGCGTAACCCCGGACAGCTTTAACTATGGCTACACCTTC. This sequence encodes CASSVTPDSFNYGYTF.

The chain is built from TRBV4-3 and TRBJ1-2, with TRBD1 matching over 7 bases. V lost 2 bases to trimming and J lost 1 base; unmatched junction nucleotides: 7. The CDR3 is made up of 16 amino acids. Germline loops: CDR1 LGHNA, CDR2 YSLEER. CDR3 in amino acids: CASSQQDRMINYGYTF. Here the CDR3 DNA reads TGCGCCAGCAGCCAACAGGACAGGATGATTAACTATGGCTACACCTTC.

J is TRBJ2-1 and V is TRBV6-5, with TRBD2 as a possible D gene (6 bases). This CDR3 comprises 13 residues. V gave up 6 bases and J gave up 3 bases, with 9 bases separating them. Germline lookup yields CDR1 MNHEY and CDR2 SVGAGI. The CDR3 loop is CASSRLGYNEQFF. The DNA of the CDR3 is TGTGCCAGCAGCCGACTAGGCTACAATGAGCAGTTCTTC.

This clone has a handful of counts. V is TRBV4-1 and J is TRBJ2-2; no definite D call. The CDR3 has 17 residues. The germline V gene has CDR1 MGHRA and CDR2 YSYEKL. Trimming left V 0 bases short and J 0 bases short, with 11 bases between. The CDR3 DNA follows: TGCGCCAGCAGCCAAGATGATCAGGTACCGAACACCGGGGAGCTGTTTTTT. Its protein product is CASSQDDQVPNTGELFF.

In DNA, the CDR3 is TGTGCCATCGGTACCGGGACAGGGGGTTCCGACGAGCAGTACTTC. Its translation is CAIGTGTGGSDEQYF. The gene calls are TRBV10-3 and TRBJ2-7; 11 positions match TRBD1. CDR1 ENHRY and CDR2 SYGVKD come from the germline V gene. After removal of 8 bases from V and 5 bases from J, the junction contained 11 bases not matched to a gene. The CDR3 runs 15 residues.

V gene TRBV5-4 combines with J gene TRBJ2-2, with 9 positions matching TRBD1. CDR3 length: 15 amino acids. V was pared by 0 bases and J by 5 bases, with 2 bases of the junction left unmatched. The germline V gene has CDR1 SGHNT and CDR2 YYREEE (reference sequence). CDR3 amino acids: CASSLGQGGTGELFF. The CDR3 region has the DNA TGTGCCAGCAGCTTGGGACAGGGGGGGACCGGGGAGCTGTTTTTT. Looking up the rest from reference TRBV5-4 and TRBJ2-2 gives the full variable domain: ETGVTQSPTHLIKTRGQQVTLRCSSQSGHNTVSWYQQALGQGPQFIFQYYREEENGRGNFPPRFSGLQFPNYSSELNVNALELDDSALYLCASSLGQGGTGELFFGEGSRLTVL.

The CDR3 DNA reads TGCAGTGCTAGAGCTAGCGGGGAGCAGTATTTT. Protein product: CSARASGEQYF. This chain links TRBV20-1 with TRBJ2-3; 9 nucleotides line up with TRBD2. Germline CDR1 DFQATT, CDR2 SNEGSKA (reference sequence). The CDR3 runs to 11 residues. Unmatched junction bases numbered 1, after V lost 1 base and J lost 11 bases.

As concerns this clone: At one boundary the junction diverges from the germline segment, which might be a read error. V usage is TRBV28 and J usage is TRBJ1-1; D gene unclear. The CDR3 totals 9 residues. Germline CDR1 MDHEN, CDR2 SYDVKM. CDR3 DNA: TGCGGTACGAACACTGAAGCTTTCTTT. Translation: CGTNTEAFF.

V usage is TRBV11-2 and J usage is TRBJ2-4, with TRBD2 identical over 7 bases. Trimming removed 4 bases from V and 3 bases from J; junction bases left unmatched: 9. Germline V gene sequence: CDR1 SGHAT, CDR2 FQNNGV. The length of the CDR3 is 16 residues. CDR3 in amino acids: CASSSVGGSNKNIQYF. CDR3 in DNA: TGTGCCAGCAGCTCGGTAGGCGGGAGTAACAAAAACATTCAGTACTTC. The variable domain in full, completed from reference TRBV11-2 and TRBJ2-4, reads EAGVAQSPRYKIIEKRQSVAFWCNPISGHATLYWYQQILGQGPKLLIQFQNNGVVDDSQLPKDRFSAERLKGVDSTLKIQPAKLEDSAVYLCASSSVGGSNKNIQYFGAGTRLSVL.

This chain joins TRBV30 and TRBJ2-2; the match to TRBD2 covers 8 bases. From germline, CDR1 is GTSNPN and CDR2 SVGIG (reference sequence). CDR3 length: 17 residues. V was clipped by 7 bases and J by 6 bases; unmatched bases: 19. The CDR3, as DNA: TGTGCCTCTACGAGGACTAGCTTGATCGGGTGGCCCGGGGAGCTGTTTTTT. It yields the protein CASTRTSLIGWPGELFF. Variable domain in full (rest from reference TRBV30 and TRBJ2-2): SQTIHQWPATLVQPVGSPLSLECTVEGTSNPNLYWYRQAAGRGLQLLFYSVGIGQISSEVPQNLSASRPQDRQFILSSKKLLLSDSGFYLCASTRTSLIGWPGELFFGEGSRLTVL.

This chain uses TRBV5-6 with TRBJ1-2, with 8 bases that match TRBD1. This CDR3 has 16 residues. Per germline, CDR1 SGHDT and CDR2 YYEEEE. With V trimmed by 0 bases and J by 4 bases, 8 bases remained unmatched. The CDR3 DNA follows: TGTGCCAGCAGCTTGGGGCAGGGGGCGCGAAGCTATGGCTACACCTTC. The encoded protein is CASSLGQGARSYGYTF.

This chain connects TRBV4-2 to TRBJ1-6; 9 bases match TRBD1. The germline V gene encodes CDR1 LGHNA and CDR2 YNFKEQ. V shed 3 bases and J 18 bases; nucleotides not matched to a gene: 12. The CDR3 is made up of 14 amino acids. CDR3 DNA sequence: TGTGCCAGCAGCCACCCCCGCGCCGGGACAGGGCCCCACTTT. It codes for CASSHPRAGTGPHF.

This rearrangement joins TRBV4-1 to TRBJ2-3, with D maybe TRBD1 (5 bases). The CDR3 is 15 amino acids. Trimming cost V 2 bases and J 2 bases, with 11 bases left between them. Germline V gene data show CDR1 as MGHRA and CDR2 as YSYEKL. CDR3 DNA: TGCGCCAGCAGCCAAAACGCAGGGAACACAGATACGCAGTATTTT. Amino acids: CASSQNAGNTDTQYF.